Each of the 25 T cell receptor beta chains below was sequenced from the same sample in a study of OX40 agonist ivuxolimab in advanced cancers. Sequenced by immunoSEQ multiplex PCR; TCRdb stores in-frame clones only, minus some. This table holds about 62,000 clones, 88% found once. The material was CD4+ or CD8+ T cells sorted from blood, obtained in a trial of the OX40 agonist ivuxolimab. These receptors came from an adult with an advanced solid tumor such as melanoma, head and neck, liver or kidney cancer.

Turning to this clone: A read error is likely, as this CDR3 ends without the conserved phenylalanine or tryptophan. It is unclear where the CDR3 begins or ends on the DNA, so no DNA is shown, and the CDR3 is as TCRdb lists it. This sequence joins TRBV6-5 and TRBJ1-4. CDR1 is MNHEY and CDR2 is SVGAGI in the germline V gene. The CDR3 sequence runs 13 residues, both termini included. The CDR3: CASSYSGRGGVRI.

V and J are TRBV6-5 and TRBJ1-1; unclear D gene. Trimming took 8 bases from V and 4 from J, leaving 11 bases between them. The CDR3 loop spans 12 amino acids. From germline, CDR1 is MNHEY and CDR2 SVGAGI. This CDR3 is CASSQSGTEAFF. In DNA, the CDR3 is TGTGCCAGCTCCCAAAGCGGCACTGAAGCTTTCTTT.

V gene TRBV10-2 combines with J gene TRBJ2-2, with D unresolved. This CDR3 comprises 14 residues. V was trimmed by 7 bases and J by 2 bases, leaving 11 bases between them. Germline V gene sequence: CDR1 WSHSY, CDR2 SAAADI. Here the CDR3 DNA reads TGCGCCAGCACCCCGACACTAAACACCGGGGAGCTGTTTTTT. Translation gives CASTPTLNTGELFF.

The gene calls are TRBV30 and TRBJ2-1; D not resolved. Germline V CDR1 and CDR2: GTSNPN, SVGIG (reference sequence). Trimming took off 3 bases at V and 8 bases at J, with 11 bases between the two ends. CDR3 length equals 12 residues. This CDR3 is CAWSPQSDEQFF. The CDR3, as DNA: TGTGCCTGGAGCCCTCAAAGTGATGAGCAGTTCTTC.

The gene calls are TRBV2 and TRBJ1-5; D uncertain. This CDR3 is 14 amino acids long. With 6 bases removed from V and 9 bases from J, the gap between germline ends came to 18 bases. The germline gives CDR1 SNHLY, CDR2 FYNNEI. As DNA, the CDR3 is TGTGCCAGCAGAGAGGACCGTTTCGACGGGCCCCAGCATTTT. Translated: CASREDRFDGPQHF. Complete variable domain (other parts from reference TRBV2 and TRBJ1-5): EPEVTQTPSHQVTQMGQEVILRCVPISNHLYFYWYRQILGQKVEFLVSFYNNEISEKSEIFDDQFSVERPDGSNFTLKIRSTKLEDSAMYFCASREDRFDGPQHFGDGTRLSIL.

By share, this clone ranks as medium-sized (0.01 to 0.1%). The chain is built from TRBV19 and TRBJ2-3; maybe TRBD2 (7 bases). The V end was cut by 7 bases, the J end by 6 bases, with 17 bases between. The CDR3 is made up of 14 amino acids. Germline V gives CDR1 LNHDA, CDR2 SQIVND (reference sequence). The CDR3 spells CASKGGFYTDTQYF. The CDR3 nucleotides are TGTGCCAGTAAGGGGGGGTTTTATACGGATACGCAGTATTTT.

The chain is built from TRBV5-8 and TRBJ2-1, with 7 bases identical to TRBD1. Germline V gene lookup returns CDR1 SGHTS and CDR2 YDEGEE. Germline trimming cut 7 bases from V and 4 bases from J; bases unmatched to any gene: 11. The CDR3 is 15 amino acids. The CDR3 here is CASAARTGSYNEQFF. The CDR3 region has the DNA TGTGCCAGCGCCGCCAGGACAGGCTCGTACAATGAGCAGTTCTTC.

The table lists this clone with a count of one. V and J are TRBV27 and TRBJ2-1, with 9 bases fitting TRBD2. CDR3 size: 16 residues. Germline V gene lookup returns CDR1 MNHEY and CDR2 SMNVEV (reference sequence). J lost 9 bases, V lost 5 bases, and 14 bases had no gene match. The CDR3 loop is CASSAWTSASQGEQFF. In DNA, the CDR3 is TGTGCCAGCAGTGCCTGGACTAGCGCCTCCCAGGGTGAGCAGTTCTTC.

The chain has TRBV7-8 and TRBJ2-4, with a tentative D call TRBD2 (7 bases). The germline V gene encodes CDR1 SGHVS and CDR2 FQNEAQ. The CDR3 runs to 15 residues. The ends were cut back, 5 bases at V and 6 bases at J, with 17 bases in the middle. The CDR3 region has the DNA TGTGCCAGCAGCCTTAGGGGGGGGGCCGGAAACATTCAGTACTTC. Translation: CASSLRGGAGNIQYF.

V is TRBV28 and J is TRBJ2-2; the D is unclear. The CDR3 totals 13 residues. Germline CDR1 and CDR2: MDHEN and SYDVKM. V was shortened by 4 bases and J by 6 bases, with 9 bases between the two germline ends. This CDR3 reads CASSSPSPGELFF. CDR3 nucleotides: TGTGCCAGCAGTTCCCCATCCCCCGGGGAGCTGTTTTTT.

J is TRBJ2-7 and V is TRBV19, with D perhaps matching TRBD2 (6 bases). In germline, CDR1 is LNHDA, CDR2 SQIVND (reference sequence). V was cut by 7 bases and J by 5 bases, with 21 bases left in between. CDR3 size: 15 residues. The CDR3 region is CASTSGHPGLNEQYF. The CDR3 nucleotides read TGTGCCAGTACCAGCGGGCACCCAGGCTTGAACGAGCAGTACTTC.

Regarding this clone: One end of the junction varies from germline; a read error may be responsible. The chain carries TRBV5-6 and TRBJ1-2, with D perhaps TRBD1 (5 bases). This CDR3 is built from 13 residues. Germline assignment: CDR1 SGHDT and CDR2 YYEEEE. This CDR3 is CASSLVETDSSLF. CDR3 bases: TGTGCCAGCAGCCTGGTCGAGACAGACTCGTCATTATTC.

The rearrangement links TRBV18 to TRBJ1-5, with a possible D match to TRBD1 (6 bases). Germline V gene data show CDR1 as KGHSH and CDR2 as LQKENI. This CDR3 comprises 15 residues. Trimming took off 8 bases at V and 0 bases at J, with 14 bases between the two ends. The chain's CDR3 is CASRVGTNSNQPQHF. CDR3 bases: TGTGCCAGCCGTGTGGGGACAAATAGCAATCAGCCCCAGCATTTT.

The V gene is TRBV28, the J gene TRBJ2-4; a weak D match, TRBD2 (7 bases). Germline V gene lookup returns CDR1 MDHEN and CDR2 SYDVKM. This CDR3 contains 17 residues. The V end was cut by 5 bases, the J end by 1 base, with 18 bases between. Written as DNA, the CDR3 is TGTGCCAGCAGTCTGGGGGCGGGAGAACTCGCCAAAAACATTCAGTACTTC. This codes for CASSLGAGELAKNIQYF. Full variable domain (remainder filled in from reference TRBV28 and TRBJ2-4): DVKVTQSSRYLVKRTGEKVFLECVQDMDHENMFWYRQDPGLGLRLIYFSYDVKMKEKGDIPEGYSVSREKKERFSLILESASTNQTSMYLCASSLGAGELAKNIQYFGAGTRLSVL.

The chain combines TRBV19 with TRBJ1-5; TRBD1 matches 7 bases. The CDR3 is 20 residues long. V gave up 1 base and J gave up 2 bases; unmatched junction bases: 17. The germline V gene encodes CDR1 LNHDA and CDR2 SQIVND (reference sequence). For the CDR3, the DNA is TGTGCCAGTAGTATAGTCCCAGGGGGTTATTTCGGTTTCGGCAATCAGCCCCAGCATTTT. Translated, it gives CASSIVPGGYFGFGNQPQHF.

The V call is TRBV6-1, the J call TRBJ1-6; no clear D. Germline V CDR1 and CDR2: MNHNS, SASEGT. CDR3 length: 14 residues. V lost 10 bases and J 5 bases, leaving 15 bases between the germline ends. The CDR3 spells CATRPGGHNSPLHF. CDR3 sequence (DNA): TGTGCCACCCGACCGGGAGGCCATAATTCACCCCTCCACTTT.

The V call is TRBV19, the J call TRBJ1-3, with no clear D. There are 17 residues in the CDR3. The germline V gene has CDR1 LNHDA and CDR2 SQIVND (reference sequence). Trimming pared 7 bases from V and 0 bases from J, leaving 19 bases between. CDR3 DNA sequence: TGTGCCAGTATGATGGACTCTCGCACTCGCTCTGGAAACACCATATATTTT. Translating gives CASMMDSRTRSGNTIYF.

The CDR3 DNA sequence: TGTGCCAGCACTATCAGACAGGGGGCGCAGAACACTGAAGCTTTCTTT. Translation: CASTIRQGAQNTEAFF. The chain joins TRBV6-6 to TRBJ1-1; 10 nucleotides align to TRBD1. Trimming took 7 bases from V and 1 from J; bases not matched to a gene: 9. CDR3 size: 16 residues. CDR1 MNHNY and CDR2 SVGAGI come from the germline V gene (reference sequence).

The CDR3 is CASSLRRGGSEAFF. CDR3 in DNA: TGTGCCAGCAGTCTCAGGAGGGGAGGGTCTGAAGCTTTCTTT. V usage is TRBV27 and J usage is TRBJ1-1; tentatively, D is TRBD1 (5 bases). This CDR3 spans 14 amino acids. Trimming shortened V by 5 bases and J by 6 bases, and 16 bases separated the two germline ends. Germline assignment: CDR1 MNHEY and CDR2 SMNVEV (reference sequence).

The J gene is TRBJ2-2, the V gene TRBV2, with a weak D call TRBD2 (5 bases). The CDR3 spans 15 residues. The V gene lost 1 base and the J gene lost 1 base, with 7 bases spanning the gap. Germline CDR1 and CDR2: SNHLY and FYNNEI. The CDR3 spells CASSEDRGNTGELFF. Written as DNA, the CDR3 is TGTGCCAGCAGTGAAGATCGGGGGAACACCGGGGAGCTGTTTTTT.

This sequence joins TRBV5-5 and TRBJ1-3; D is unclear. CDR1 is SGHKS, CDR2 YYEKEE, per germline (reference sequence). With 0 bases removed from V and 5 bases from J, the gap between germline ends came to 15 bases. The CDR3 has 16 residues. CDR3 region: CASSLAPTDGRNTIYF. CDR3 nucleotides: TGTGCCAGCAGCTTGGCCCCGACCGACGGCAGAAACACCATATATTTT. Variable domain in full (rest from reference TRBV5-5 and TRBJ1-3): DAGVTQSPTHLIKTRGQQVTLRCSPISGHKSVSWYQQVLGQGPQFIFQYYEKEERGRGNFPDRFSARQFPNYSSELNVNALLLGDSALYLCASSLAPTDGRNTIYFGEGSWLTVV.

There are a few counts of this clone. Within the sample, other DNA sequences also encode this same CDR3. In DNA form, the CDR3 reads TGCGCCAGCAGCTTGGGTGGGGGTAGGGACAATGAGCAGTTCTTC. This sequence encodes CASSLGGGRDNEQFF. This chain joins TRBV5-1 and TRBJ2-1; D may match TRBD1 or TRBD2 (5 bases each). The CDR3 spans 15 residues. The V and J ends lost 0 bases and 5 bases respectively, with 12 bases between them. Germline-derived CDR1 and CDR2 are SGHRS and YFSETQ. Full variable domain (rest looked up from reference TRBV5-1 and TRBJ2-1): KAGVTQTPRYLIKTRGQQVTLSCSPISGHRSVSWYQQTPGQGLQFLFEYFSETQRNKGNFPGRFSGRQFSNSRSEMNVSTLELGDSALYLCASSLGGGRDNEQFFGPGTRLTVL.

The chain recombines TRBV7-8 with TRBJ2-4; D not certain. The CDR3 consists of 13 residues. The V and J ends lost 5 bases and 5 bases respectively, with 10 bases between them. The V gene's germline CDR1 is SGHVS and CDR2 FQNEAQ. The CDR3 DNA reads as TGTGCCAGCAGCCCATCCGTCGAAAACATTCAGTACTTC. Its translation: CASSPSVENIQYF.

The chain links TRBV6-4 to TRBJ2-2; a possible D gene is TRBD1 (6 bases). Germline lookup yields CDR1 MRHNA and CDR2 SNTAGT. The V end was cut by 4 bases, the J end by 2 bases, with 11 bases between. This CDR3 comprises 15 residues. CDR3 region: CASSALQGNTGELFF. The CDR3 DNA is TGTGCCAGCAGTGCGTTACAGGGAAACACCGGGGAGCTGTTTTTT.

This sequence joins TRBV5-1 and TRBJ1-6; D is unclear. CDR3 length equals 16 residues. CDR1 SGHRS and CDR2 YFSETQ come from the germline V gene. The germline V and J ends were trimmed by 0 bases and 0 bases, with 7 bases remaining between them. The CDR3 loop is CASSLDDSSYNSPLHF. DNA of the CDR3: TGCGCCAGCAGCTTGGACGATAGCTCCTATAATTCACCCCTCCACTTT.